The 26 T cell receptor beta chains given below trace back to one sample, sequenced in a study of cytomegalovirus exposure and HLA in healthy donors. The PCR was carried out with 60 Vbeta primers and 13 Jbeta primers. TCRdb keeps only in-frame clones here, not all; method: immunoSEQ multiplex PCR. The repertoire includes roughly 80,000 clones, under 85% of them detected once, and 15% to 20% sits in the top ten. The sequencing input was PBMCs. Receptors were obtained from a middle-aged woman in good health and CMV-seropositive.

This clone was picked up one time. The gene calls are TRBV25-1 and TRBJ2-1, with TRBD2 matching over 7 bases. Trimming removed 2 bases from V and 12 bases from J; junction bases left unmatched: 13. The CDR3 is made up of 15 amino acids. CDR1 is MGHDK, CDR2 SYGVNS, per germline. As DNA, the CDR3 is TGTGCCAGCAGTGAACTTGCGGGAGCGGGACCTGGGCAGTTCTTC. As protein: CASSELAGAGPGQFF.

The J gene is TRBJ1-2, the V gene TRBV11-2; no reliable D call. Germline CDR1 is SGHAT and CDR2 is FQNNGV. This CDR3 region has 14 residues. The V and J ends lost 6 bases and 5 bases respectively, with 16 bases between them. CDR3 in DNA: TGTGCCAGCAGTTCAGGAACGGGGAATTATGGCTACACCTTC. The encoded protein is CASSSGTGNYGYTF.

CDR3 amino acids: CAIKAGPNQPQHF. In DNA, the CDR3 is TGTGCCATCAAGGCAGGGCCAAATCAGCCCCAGCATTTT. This rearrangement joins TRBV10-3 to TRBJ1-5; the D gene is possibly TRBD1 (5 bases). Trimming removed 7 bases from V and 4 bases from J, with 11 bases in between. Germline lookup yields CDR1 ENHRY and CDR2 SYGVKD. CDR3 length equals 13 residues.

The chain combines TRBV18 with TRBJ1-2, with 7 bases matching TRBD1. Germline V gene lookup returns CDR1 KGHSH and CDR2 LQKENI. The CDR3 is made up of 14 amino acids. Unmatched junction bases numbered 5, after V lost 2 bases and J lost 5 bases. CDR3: CASSPGDRPYGYTF. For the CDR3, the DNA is TGTGCCAGCTCACCAGGGGACAGACCTTATGGCTACACCTTC.

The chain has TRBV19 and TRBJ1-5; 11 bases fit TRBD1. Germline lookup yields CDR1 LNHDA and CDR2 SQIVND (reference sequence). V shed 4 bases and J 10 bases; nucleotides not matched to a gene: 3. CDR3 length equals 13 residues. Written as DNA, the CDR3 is TGTGCCAGTAGTACGGACAGGGGGCGACCCCAGCATTTT. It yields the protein CASSTDRGRPQHF.

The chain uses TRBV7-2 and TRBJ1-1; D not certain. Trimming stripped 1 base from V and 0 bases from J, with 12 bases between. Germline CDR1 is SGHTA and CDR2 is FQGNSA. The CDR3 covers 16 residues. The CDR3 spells CASSLDRFTLNTEAFF. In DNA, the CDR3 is TGTGCCAGCAGCTTAGACAGATTTACATTGAACACTGAAGCTTTCTTT. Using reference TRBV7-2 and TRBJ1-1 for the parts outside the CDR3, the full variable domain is GAGVSQSPSNKVTEKGKDVELRCDPISGHTALYWYRQSLGQGLEFLIYFQGNSAPDKSGLPSDRFSAERTGGSVSTLTIQRTQQEDSAVYLCASSLDRFTLNTEAFFGQGTRLTVV.

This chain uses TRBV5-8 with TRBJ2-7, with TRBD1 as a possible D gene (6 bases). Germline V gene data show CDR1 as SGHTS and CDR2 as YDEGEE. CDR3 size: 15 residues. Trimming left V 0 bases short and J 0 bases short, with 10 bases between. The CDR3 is CASSLGRGDSYEQYF. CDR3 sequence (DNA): TGTGCCAGCAGCTTGGGCAGGGGAGACTCCTACGAGCAGTACTTC.

The DNA for the CDR3 is TGTGCCAGCAGGGTATCCGGGACAGGATTCTATGGCTACACCTTC. Translation: CASRVSGTGFYGYTF. The chain has TRBV6-1 and TRBJ1-2; 8 bases match TRBD1. The junction had 10 bases not matched to a gene; V was cut back by 6 bases and J by 4 bases. This CDR3 is 15 amino acids long. Germline V lookup: CDR1 MNHNS, CDR2 SASEGT.

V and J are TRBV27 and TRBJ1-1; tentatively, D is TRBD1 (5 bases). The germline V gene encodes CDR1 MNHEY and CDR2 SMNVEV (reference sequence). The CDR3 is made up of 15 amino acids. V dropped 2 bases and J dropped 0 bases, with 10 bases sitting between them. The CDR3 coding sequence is TGTGCCAGCAGTTTACAGGGTTTGATGAACACTGAAGCTTTCTTT. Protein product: CASSLQGLMNTEAFF.

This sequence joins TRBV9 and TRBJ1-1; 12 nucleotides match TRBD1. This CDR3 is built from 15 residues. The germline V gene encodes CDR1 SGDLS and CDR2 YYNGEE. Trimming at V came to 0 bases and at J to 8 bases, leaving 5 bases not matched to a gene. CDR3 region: CASSVEGTGGIEAFF. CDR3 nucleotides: TGTGCCAGCAGCGTAGAAGGGACAGGGGGCATCGAAGCTTTCTTT.

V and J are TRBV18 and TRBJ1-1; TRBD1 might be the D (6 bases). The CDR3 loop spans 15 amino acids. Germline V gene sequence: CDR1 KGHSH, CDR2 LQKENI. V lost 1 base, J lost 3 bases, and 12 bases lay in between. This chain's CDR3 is CASSPRSGDDTEAFF. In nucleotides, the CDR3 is TGTGCCAGCTCACCACGGTCAGGGGATGACACTGAAGCTTTCTTT.

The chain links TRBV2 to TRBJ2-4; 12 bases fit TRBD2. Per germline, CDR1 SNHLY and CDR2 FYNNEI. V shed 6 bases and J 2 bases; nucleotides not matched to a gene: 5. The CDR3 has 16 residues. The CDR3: CASSPSGRATKNIQYF. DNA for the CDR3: TGTGCCAGCAGCCCTAGCGGGAGGGCCACCAAAAACATTCAGTACTTC.

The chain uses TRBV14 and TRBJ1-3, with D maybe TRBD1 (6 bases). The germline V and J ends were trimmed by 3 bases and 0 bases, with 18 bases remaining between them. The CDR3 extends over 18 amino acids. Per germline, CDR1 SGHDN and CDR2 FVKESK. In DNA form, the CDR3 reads TGTGCCAGCAGCCACCCGGCGGGGGGCTCCTACTCTGGAAACACCATATATTTT. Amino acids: CASSHPAGGSYSGNTIYF.

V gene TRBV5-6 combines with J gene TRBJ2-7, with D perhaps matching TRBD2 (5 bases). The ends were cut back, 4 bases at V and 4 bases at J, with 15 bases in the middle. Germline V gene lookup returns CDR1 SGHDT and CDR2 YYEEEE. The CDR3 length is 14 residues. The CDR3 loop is CASSGVLGGYEQYF. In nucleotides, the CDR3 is TGTGCCAGCAGCGGAGTACTAGGAGGATACGAGCAGTACTTC.

Written as DNA, the CDR3 is TGTGCCAGCACCACTATCCCCAATCAGCCCCAGCATTTT. Translating it yields CASTTIPNQPQHF. The chain carries TRBV28 and TRBJ1-5; D is uncertain. The CDR3 covers 13 residues. V was shortened by 7 bases and J by 3 bases, with 10 bases between the two germline ends. Germline CDR1 is MDHEN and CDR2 is SYDVKM.

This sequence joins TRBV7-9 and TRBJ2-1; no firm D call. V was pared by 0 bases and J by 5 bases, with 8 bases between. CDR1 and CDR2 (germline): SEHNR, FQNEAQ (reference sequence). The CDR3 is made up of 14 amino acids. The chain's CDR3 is CASSLAPSDNEQFF. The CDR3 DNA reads TGTGCCAGCAGCTTAGCGCCGTCAGACAATGAGCAGTTCTTC.

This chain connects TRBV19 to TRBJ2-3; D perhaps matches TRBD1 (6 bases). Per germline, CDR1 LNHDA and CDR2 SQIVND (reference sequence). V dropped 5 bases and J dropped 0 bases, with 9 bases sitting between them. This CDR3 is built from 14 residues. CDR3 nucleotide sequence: TGTGCCAGTAGTGTTACAGGGAGCACAGATACGCAGTATTTT. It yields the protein CASSVTGSTDTQYF.

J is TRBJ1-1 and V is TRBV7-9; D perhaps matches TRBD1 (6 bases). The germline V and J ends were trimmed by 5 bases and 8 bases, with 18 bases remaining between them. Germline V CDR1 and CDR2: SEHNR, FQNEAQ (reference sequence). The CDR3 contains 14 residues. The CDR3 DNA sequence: TGTGCCAGCAGCCCCCCTACAGGGTCTGGGGAAGCTTTCTTT. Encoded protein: CASSPPTGSGEAFF.

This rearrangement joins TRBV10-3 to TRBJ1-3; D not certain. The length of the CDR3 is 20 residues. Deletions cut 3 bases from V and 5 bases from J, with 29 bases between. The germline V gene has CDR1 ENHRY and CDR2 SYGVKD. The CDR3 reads CAISELRLLVAFSVRNTIYF. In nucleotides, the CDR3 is TGTGCCATCAGTGAATTGCGTCTTTTGGTAGCCTTCTCTGTGCGAAACACCATATATTTT.

CDR3 in DNA: TGTGCCAGCAGTTTCAGGCAGGGCCGTGAAAAACTGTTTTTT. Protein sequence: CASSFRQGREKLFF. The chain is built from TRBV28 and TRBJ1-4, with D possibly being TRBD1 (5 bases). The CDR3 is made up of 14 amino acids. Trimming removed 3 bases from V and 7 bases from J, with 12 bases in between. Germline CDR1 reads MDHEN; CDR2 reads SYDVKM.

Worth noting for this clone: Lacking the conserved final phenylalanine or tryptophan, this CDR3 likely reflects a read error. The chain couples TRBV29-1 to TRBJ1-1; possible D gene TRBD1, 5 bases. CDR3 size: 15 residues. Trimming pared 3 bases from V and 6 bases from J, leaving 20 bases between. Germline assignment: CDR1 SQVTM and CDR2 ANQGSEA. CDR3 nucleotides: TGCAGCGTTGACGTTGGGAGGGGAAGCGGGGCTGAAGCTTTCGTT. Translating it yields CSVDVGRGSGAEAFV.

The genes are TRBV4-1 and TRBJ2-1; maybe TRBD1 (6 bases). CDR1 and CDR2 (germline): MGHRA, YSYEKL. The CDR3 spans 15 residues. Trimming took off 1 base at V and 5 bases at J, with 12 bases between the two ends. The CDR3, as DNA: TGCGCCAGCAGCCAAGCGAGGGGGAGCCACAATGAGCAGTTCTTC. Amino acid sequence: CASSQARGSHNEQFF.

CDR3: CASSLTEQGGGYTF. In DNA, the CDR3 is TGTGCCAGCAGCTTAACAGAACAGGGTGGTGGCTACACCTTC. V is TRBV7-2 and J is TRBJ1-2; a weak D match, TRBD1 (6 bases). CDR1 is SGHTA and CDR2 is FQGNSA in the germline V gene. The V end was cut by 2 bases, the J end by 7 bases, with 14 bases between. The CDR3 is 14 residues long.

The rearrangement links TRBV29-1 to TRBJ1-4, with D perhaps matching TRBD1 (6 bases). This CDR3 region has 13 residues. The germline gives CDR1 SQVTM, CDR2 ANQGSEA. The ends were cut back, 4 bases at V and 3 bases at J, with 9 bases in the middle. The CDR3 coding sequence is TGCAGCGTTGGAGGGGGATCTAATGAAAAACTGTTTTTT. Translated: CSVGGGSNEKLFF. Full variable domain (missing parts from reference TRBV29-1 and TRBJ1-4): SAVISQKPSRDICQRGTSLTIQCQVDSQVTMMFWYRQQPGQSLTLIATANQGSEATYESGFVIDKFPISRPNLTFSTLTVSNMSPEDSSIYLCSVGGGSNEKLFFGSGTQLSVL.

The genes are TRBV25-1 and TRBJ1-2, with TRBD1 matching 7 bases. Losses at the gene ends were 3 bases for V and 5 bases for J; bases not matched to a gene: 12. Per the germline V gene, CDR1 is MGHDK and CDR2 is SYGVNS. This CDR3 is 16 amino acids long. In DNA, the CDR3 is TGTGCCAGCAGTGACCCCCGAGACAGGGTAGGATATGGCTACACCTTC. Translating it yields CASSDPRDRVGYGYTF.

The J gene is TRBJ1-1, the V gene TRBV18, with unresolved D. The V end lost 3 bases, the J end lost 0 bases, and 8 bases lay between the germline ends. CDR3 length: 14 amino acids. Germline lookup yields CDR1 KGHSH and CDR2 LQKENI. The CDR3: CASSPLSLNTEAFF. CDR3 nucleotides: TGTGCCAGCTCACCCCTTTCTTTGAACACTGAAGCTTTCTTT.